This TCR beta chain was identified during a study of T cell clonotyping in hematopoietic cell transplantation. Findings and caveats of the study: After transplant, recipient diversity fell while pathologically expanded clonotypes grew through day 180. Broader posttransplant TCR repertoire diversity was predicted by graft donor and pretransplant recipient Inverse Simpson Index values.

Recipient blood drawn about 28 days pretransplant and days 30, 100, 180 after. Per germline, CDR1 MGHDK and CDR2 SYGVNS. This CDR3 is built from 13 residues. V dropped 0 bases and J dropped 8 bases, with 7 bases sitting between them. Assay used: immunoSEQ multiplex PCR; TCRdb lists only in-frame clones, some missing. Of under 10,000 clones in the sample, about nine tenths are singletons; the top ten hold 30% to 45%. A note on this clone: The target antigen is unknown.

The chain joins TRBV25-1 to TRBJ1-4; D gene uncertain. The receptor's source is a human patient who had an allogeneic stem cell transplant, so the T cells may come from the graft donor. The donor label of this sample is uncertain. Some clones in this sample may be carry-over from other donors' samples. This sample comprised PBMCs, obtained 180 days after allogeneic stem cell transplant. CDR3 loop: CASSEYLEEKLFF. The CDR3 DNA sequence: TGTGCCAGCAGTGAATATCTTGAAGAAAAACTGTTTTTT.